One and the same sample provided the 22 T cell receptor beta chains below, sequenced in a study of blood T cell repertoires in COVID-19. Profiled with immunoSEQ multiplex PCR; TCRdb holds only in-frame clones, not every one. Here the sample spans a few hundred thousand clones, 70% to 85% being singletons. Sequencing was done on a sample of PBMCs or T cells enriched from blood (not recorded which). The receptor set was obtained from a man aged 35-49 years who had recovered from COVID-19.

The chain is built from TRBV6-5 and TRBJ1-1, with a tentative D call TRBD1 (5 bases). V dropped 7 bases and J dropped 6 bases, with 21 bases sitting between them. Germline lookup yields CDR1 MNHEY and CDR2 SVGAGI. The CDR3 runs to 15 residues. In DNA, the CDR3 is TGTGCCAGCAATGTTGCAGGGTTTGTTGTGGCTGAAGCTTTCTTT. Translating gives CASNVAGFVVAEAFF.

Worth noting for this clone: Other DNA sequences in this specimen translate into the identical CDR3. This rearrangement joins TRBV7-9 to TRBJ2-7; 8 bases fit TRBD1. CDR3 size: 13 residues. V was clipped by 1 base and J by 6 bases; unmatched bases: 2. Looked up from germline, CDR1 is SEHNR and CDR2 is FQNEAQ (reference sequence). Here the CDR3 DNA reads TGTGCCAGCAGCTTAGGGACAGGGCTCGAGCAGTACTTC. Its translation: CASSLGTGLEQYF.

This rearrangement joins TRBV5-4 to TRBJ2-6, with 9 bases lining up with TRBD1. CDR3 length: 18 residues. Germline V lookup: CDR1 SGHNT, CDR2 YYREEE (reference sequence). J gave up 0 bases and V 0 bases, and 4 bases lay outside the gene matches. CDR3 DNA sequence: TGTGCCAGCAGCTTGGTGACAGGGGGTAGCTCTGGGGCCAACGTCCTGACTTTC. Translated, it gives CASSLVTGGSSGANVLTF.

V is TRBV5-1 and J is TRBJ2-7; 9 positions match TRBD1. Germline V lookup: CDR1 SGHRS, CDR2 YFSETQ. The CDR3 is 15 amino acids. Trimming at V came to 4 bases and at J to 4 bases, leaving 9 bases not matched to a gene. CDR3 in DNA: TGCGCCAGCAGCCCTACCGGGACAGGGTTTTACGAGCAGTACTTC. It is translated as CASSPTGTGFYEQYF.

The V call is TRBV7-7, the J call TRBJ2-5, with 7 bases fitting TRBD2. Germline lookup yields CDR1 SSHAT and CDR2 FNYEAQ (reference sequence). V trimming: 5 bases; J trimming: 5 bases; junction bases outside the gene matches: 5. This CDR3 is built from 13 residues. CDR3 loop: CASSPNGGETQYF. Here the CDR3 DNA reads TGTGCCAGCAGCCCGAACGGGGGGGAGACCCAGTACTTC.

The V call is TRBV30, the J call TRBJ2-1, with 7 bases that match TRBD2. The CDR3 is made up of 16 amino acids. The V gene's germline CDR1 is GTSNPN and CDR2 SVGIG (reference sequence). V shed 0 bases, J shed 9 bases, and the junction held 14 bases outside the gene matches. This chain's CDR3 is CAWSVLGGSGRREQFF. The CDR3 DNA reads TGTGCCTGGAGTGTACTAGGCGGGAGTGGTCGTCGTGAGCAGTTCTTC.

This chain links TRBV4-1 with TRBJ1-6; 10 nucleotides line up with TRBD1. The CDR3 spans 17 residues. The J segment lost 8 bases and the V segment lost 3 bases, leaving 10 bases of the junction unmatched. The germline gives CDR1 MGHRA, CDR2 YSYEKL. CDR3 nucleotides: TGCGCCAGCAGCCAGGACAGCCGACAGGGGGCCGATTCACCCCTCCACTTT. Its translation is CASSQDSRQGADSPLHF.

The chain links TRBV6-5 to TRBJ2-3, with TRBD2 matching 8 bases. The CDR3 contains 14 residues. V was pared by 6 bases and J by 0 bases, with 2 bases of the junction left unmatched. Germline values: CDR1 MNHEY, CDR2 SVGAGI. The DNA for the CDR3 is TGTGCCAGCAGCAAGCGGGGGAGCACAGATACGCAGTATTTT. Translating gives CASSKRGSTDTQYF.

The chain couples TRBV18 to TRBJ2-5; 8 bases fit TRBD2. With V trimmed by 0 bases and J by 1 base, 4 bases remained unmatched. Looked up from germline, CDR1 is KGHSH and CDR2 is LQKENI. The CDR3 totals 16 residues. The CDR3 DNA follows: TGTGCCAGCTCACCACCTACGGGGGGGCGCCAAGAGACCCAGTACTTC. Its translation: CASSPPTGGRQETQYF.

The CDR3 here is CASSPNPGETQYF. In nucleotides, the CDR3 is TGTGCCAGCAGTCCGAACCCAGGAGAGACCCAGTACTTC. The gene calls are TRBV2 and TRBJ2-5; D is unresolved. This CDR3 comprises 13 residues. Trimming shortened V by 5 bases and J by 4 bases, and 11 bases separated the two germline ends. Germline-derived CDR1 and CDR2 are SNHLY and FYNNEI.

The chain uses TRBV2 and TRBJ1-5, with TRBD1 as a possible D gene (5 bases). V was clipped by 11 bases and J by 2 bases, with 16 bases between them. This CDR3 comprises 14 residues. The germline V gene has CDR1 SNHLY and CDR2 FYNNEI. As DNA, the CDR3 is TGTGCCTCCGGGGGTAGGGACCGCAATCAGCCCCAGCATTTT. Its protein is CASGGRDRNQPQHF.

The rearrangement links TRBV5-1 to TRBJ1-2; perhaps TRBD1 as D (5 bases). There are 13 residues in the CDR3. V was trimmed by 3 bases and J by 4 bases, leaving 10 bases between them. The V gene's germline CDR1 is SGHRS and CDR2 YFSETQ. CDR3 bases: TGCGCCAGCAGCTCGCAGGGAGGCTATGGCTACACCTTC. Translating gives CASSSQGGYGYTF.

The chain carries TRBV15 and TRBJ2-7; TRBD1 is a possible D gene (5 bases). The germline gives CDR1 LNHNV, CDR2 YYDKDF (reference sequence). CDR3 length: 13 amino acids. V lost 4 bases and J 1 base, leaving 8 bases between the germline ends. CDR3 in amino acids: CATSIDRSYEQYF. DNA for the CDR3: TGTGCCACCAGCATTGACAGATCCTACGAGCAGTACTTC. The variable domain in full, completed from reference TRBV15 and TRBJ2-7, reads DAMVIQNPRYQVTQFGKPVTLSCSQTLNHNVMYWYQQKSSQAPKLLFHYYDKDFNNEADTPDNFQSRRPNTSFCFLDIRSPGLGDTAMYLCATSIDRSYEQYFGPGTRLTVT.

This clone was observed once. The chain combines TRBV5-1 with TRBJ1-1; 8 nucleotides agree with TRBD1. The CDR3 is 14 residues long. Looked up from germline, CDR1 is SGHRS and CDR2 is YFSETQ. V was clipped by 4 bases and J by 4 bases; unmatched bases: 6. CDR3 coding DNA: TGCGCCAGCAGCCGCCCAGGGGGCGTCACTGAAGCTTTCTTT. As protein: CASSRPGGVTEAFF. Combining the CDR3 with reference TRBV5-1 and TRBJ1-1 gives the whole variable domain KAGVTQTPRYLIKTRGQQVTLSCSPISGHRSVSWYQQTPGQGLQFLFEYFSETQRNKGNFPGRFSGRQFSNSRSEMNVSTLELGDSALYLCASSRPGGVTEAFFGQGTRLTVV.

The J gene is TRBJ2-7, the V gene TRBV3-1 (or the pseudogene TRBV3-2); D possibly corresponds to TRBD2 (6 bases). The ends were cut back, 0 bases at V and 0 bases at J, with 12 bases in the middle. CDR1 and CDR2 from the germline V gene are LGHDT and YNNKEL (reference sequence). The CDR3 consists of 16 residues. CDR3 region: CASSQDPLASSYEQYF. The CDR3 bases are TGTGCCAGCAGCCAAGACCCCCTAGCGTCCTCCTACGAGCAGTACTTC.

This chain joins TRBV3-1 (or the pseudogene TRBV3-2) and TRBJ2-1; 8 bases are a match to TRBD2. V was clipped by 2 bases and J by 6 bases; unmatched bases: 9. Germline V gives CDR1 LGHDT, CDR2 YNNKEL (reference sequence). The CDR3 consists of 16 residues. The CDR3 here is CASSQQGLGGANEQFF. CDR3 DNA: TGTGCCAGCAGCCAACAGGGACTAGGGGGGGCCAATGAGCAGTTCTTC.

The rearrangement joins TRBV9 to TRBJ2-1; 10 bases are a match to TRBD2. J gave up 8 bases and V 4 bases, and 6 bases lay outside the gene matches. The CDR3 length is 14 residues. Germline lookup yields CDR1 SGDLS and CDR2 YYNGEE. In DNA, the CDR3 is TGTGCCAGCAGCCCTAGCGGGAGTCGGGATGAGCAGTTCTTC. Protein: CASSPSGSRDEQFF.

This chain links TRBV3-1 (or the pseudogene TRBV3-2) with TRBJ1-6; 7 bases line up with TRBD1. Germline V gives CDR1 LGHDT, CDR2 YNNKEL (reference sequence). The V segment lost 4 bases and the J segment 7 bases; nucleotides outside the gene matches: 7. This CDR3 has 15 amino acids. The CDR3 coding sequence is TGTGCCAGCAGCCCGGTTCCGGGACAGAATTCACCCCTCCACTTT. Translating gives CASSPVPGQNSPLHF.

This chain joins TRBV1 and TRBJ2-5; the table's D call TRBD2 went unverified against the DNA. TRBV1 is a pseudogene locus. The CDR3 is 13 residues long. CDR3 sequence (DNA): TGCACCAGCAGCCAAGTAGACCAAGAGACCCAGTACTTC. Amino acid sequence: CTSSQVDQETQYF.

This chain joins TRBV19 and TRBJ2-2, with 9 bases aligning to TRBD1. V gave up 4 bases and J gave up 4 bases; unmatched junction bases: 25. The germline V gene has CDR1 LNHDA and CDR2 SQIVND (reference sequence). This CDR3 region has 22 residues. DNA of the CDR3: TGTGCCAGTAGTACCTTCCCTACGGGACAGGGAAGACTAGCTTGGGGCACCGGGGAGCTGTTTTTT. This translates into CASSTFPTGQGRLAWGTGELFF.

V and J are TRBV29-1 and TRBJ2-7; TRBD1 agrees at 9 bases. Germline-derived CDR1 and CDR2 are SQVTM and ANQGSEA. The CDR3 is 12 amino acids. The junction had 4 bases not matched to a gene; V was cut back by 6 bases and J by 4 bases. CDR3 DNA: TGCAGCGTACCGGGACAGGGATACGAGCAGTACTTC. Its translation: CSVPGQGYEQYF.

The CDR3 sequence is CASSQDRIRGRIDGYTF. In DNA form, the CDR3 reads TGCGCCAGCAGCCAAGATCGTATAAGGGGGCGGATCGATGGCTACACCTTC. The chain joins TRBV4-3 to TRBJ1-2; 7 bases fit TRBD1. The germline V gene has CDR1 LGHNA and CDR2 YSLEER. After removal of 0 bases from V and 6 bases from J, the junction contained 13 bases not matched to a gene. This CDR3 contains 17 residues.